The 9 T cell receptor beta chains reported below all come from one sample, sequenced in a study of T cells in Graves' hyperthyroidism and ophthalmopathy. The source material, RNA transcripts, was used to amplify TCR beta CDR3 regions. When the TCR CDR3 underwent first-round RT-PCR, the HTBI primer set was used. From the multiplex PCR reads, TCRdb called clonotypes with MiXCR, one entry per CDR3 protein. The sample has approximately 400,000 distinct CDR3 sequences; 14% to 15% are singletons. The sample consisted of blood. These receptors came from a woman aged 25 to 39 with Graves' hyperthyroidism.

The chain combines TRBV4-1 with TRBJ1-2; the match to TRBD1 covers 7 bases. Germline V CDR1 and CDR2: MGHRA, YSYEKL. CDR3 size: 15 residues. The V gene end was trimmed by 0 bases and the J gene end by 7 bases; junction bases not matched to a gene: 8. The CDR3 sequence: CASSQDAGGYGGYTF. CDR3 nucleotide sequence: TGCGCCAGCAGCCAAGATGCAGGGGGATATGGTGGCTACACCTTC.

A few counts support this clonotype. The V gene is TRBV20-1, the J gene TRBJ2-3, with TRBD2 matching 8 bases. The CDR3 consists of 14 residues. J lost 4 bases, V lost 6 bases, and 9 bases had no gene match. CDR1 is DFQATT and CDR2 is SNEGSKA in the germline V gene (reference sequence). DNA of the CDR3: TGCAGTGCCGGGAGCGGGAGTGTCGCAGATACGCAGTATTTT. It specifies CSAGSGSVADTQYF.

V gene TRBV5-1 combines with J gene TRBJ2-2; 10 positions agree with TRBD1. Germline CDR1 reads SGHRS; CDR2 reads YFSETQ. This CDR3 has 15 amino acids. The trim removed 4 bases at V and 4 bases at J, leaving 4 bases unmatched. CDR3 coding DNA: TGCGCCAGCAGCGTAGGACAGGGGGGCACCGGGGAGCTGTTTTTT. It translates to CASSVGQGGTGELFF.

This clonotype was found many times. The V call is TRBV5-1, the J call TRBJ2-2; the D is unclear. The CDR3 loop spans 14 amino acids. Per the germline V gene, CDR1 is SGHRS and CDR2 is YFSETQ. Between the trimmed V and J ends, which lost 4 bases and 7 bases, there was a span of 14 bases. CDR3 sequence reads: CASSRAELSGELFF. Here the CDR3 DNA reads TGCGCCAGCAGCCGAGCTGAGTTGAGCGGGGAGCTGTTTTTT.

Only a few counts were recorded for this clonotype. This rearrangement joins TRBV5-1 to TRBJ1-4; D is ambiguous. CDR1 and CDR2 from the germline V gene are SGHRS and YFSETQ. The V and J ends lost 4 bases and 7 bases respectively, with 17 bases between them. The CDR3 covers 15 residues. CDR3 nucleotide sequence: TGCGCCAGCAGCGAATTATCGAGTAGTGGTGAAAAACTGTTTTTT. The encoded protein is CASSELSSSGEKLFF. The whole variable domain, remainder taken from reference TRBV5-1 and TRBJ1-4, is KAGVTQTPRYLIKTRGQQVTLSCSPISGHRSVSWYQQTPGQGLQFLFEYFSETQRNKGNFPGRFSGRQFSNSRSEMNVSTLELGDSALYLCASSELSSSGEKLFFGSGTQLSVL.

Ten or more counts support this clonotype. The V call is TRBV7-9, the J call TRBJ2-1, with 10 bases matching TRBD1. Per germline, CDR1 SEHNR and CDR2 FQNEAQ (reference sequence). This CDR3 has 15 residues. J was trimmed by 4 bases and V by 3 bases; bases with no gene match: 3. CDR3 coding DNA: TGTGCCAGCAGCTTCAGACAGGGGGCATACAATGAGCAGTTCTTC. It specifies CASSFRQGAYNEQFF. The full variable domain, its missing parts supplied by reference TRBV7-9 and TRBJ2-1, is DTGVSQNPRHKITKRGQNVTFRCDPISEHNRLYWYRQTLGQGPEFLTYFQNEAQLEKSRLLSDRFSAERPKGSFSTLEIQRTEQGDSAMYLCASSFRQGAYNEQFFGPGTRLTVL.

This clonotype was seen repeatedly, ten times or more. The genes are TRBV2 and TRBJ1-6; D remains ambiguous. The V gene lost 0 bases and the J gene lost 9 bases, with 15 bases spanning the gap. The CDR3 is 16 residues long. Germline CDR1 is SNHLY and CDR2 is FYNNEI. The CDR3 DNA is TGTGCCAGCAGTGAAGCGTTGGGGAACGTGGGTTCACCCCTCCACTTT. Encoded protein: CASSEALGNVGSPLHF.

In its sample, this clonotype was seen many times. The J gene is TRBJ2-1, the V gene TRBV18, with D perhaps TRBD1 or TRBD2 (5 bases each). Per germline, CDR1 KGHSH and CDR2 LQKENI. This CDR3 region has 13 residues. Trimming cost V 6 bases and J 9 bases, with 15 bases left between them. The CDR3 bases are TGTGCCAGCTCGTTCGAACAGAGGGGTGAGCAGTTCTTC. It translates to CASSFEQRGEQFF.

The V gene is TRBV5-1, the J gene TRBJ1-2; perhaps TRBD1 as D (5 bases). Trimming took 4 bases from V and 4 from J, leaving 17 bases between them. Germline CDR1 and CDR2: SGHRS and YFSETQ. CDR3 length equals 15 residues. CDR3: CASSAGGQGPYGYTF. CDR3 bases: TGCGCCAGCAGCGCTGGTGGGCAGGGCCCCTATGGCTACACCTTC.